The 6 T cell receptor beta chains reported below all come from one sample, sequenced in a study of cytomegalovirus exposure and HLA in healthy donors. The study ran its PCR with 60 Vbeta and 13 Jbeta primers. Here immunoSEQ multiplex PCR was the method, and the copy in TCRdb shows in-frame clones only, minus some. The table lists around 150,000 clones, less than 80% of them singletons. Sample: PBMCs. These receptor sequences come from a man aged 40-55 years in good health and CMV-seronegative.

V usage is TRBV6-5 and J usage is TRBJ2-1; 8 positions agree with TRBD2. The CDR3 sequence is 14 residues long. Germline loops: CDR1 MNHEY, CDR2 SVGAGI. V lost 4 bases and J lost 3; bases outside the gene matches: 2. CDR3 in amino acids: CASSLLAVYNEQFF. CDR3 coding DNA: TGTGCCAGCAGTTTACTAGCGGTCTACAATGAGCAGTTCTTC.

V and J are TRBV19 and TRBJ2-7; 9 bases are shared with TRBD1. The CDR3 is 14 amino acids. CDR1 is LNHDA, CDR2 SQIVND, per germline (reference sequence). Trimming cost V 2 bases and J 7 bases; bases outside gene matches: 6. CDR3 amino acids: CASSINRGLGEQYF. The CDR3 coding sequence is TGTGCCAGTAGTATAAACAGGGGGCTGGGGGAGCAGTACTTC.

With respect to this clone: The identical CDR3 is also encoded by other nucleotide sequences in the sample. The chain recombines TRBV5-1 with TRBJ2-1, with no clear D. Per germline, CDR1 SGHRS and CDR2 YFSETQ. Trimming stripped 0 bases from V and 8 bases from J, with 3 bases between. The CDR3 loop spans 11 amino acids. CDR3 in DNA: TGCGCCAGCAGCTTGGCCGATGAGCAGTTCTTC. Protein sequence: CASSLADEQFF.

The rearrangement uses TRBV11-2 and TRBJ2-2; D perhaps matches TRBD1 (6 bases). V was trimmed by 5 bases and J by 2 bases, leaving 21 bases between them. The CDR3 is 18 amino acids. Germline V gives CDR1 SGHAT, CDR2 FQNNGV. The CDR3 sequence: CASSPYRVELKNTGELFF. Here the CDR3 DNA reads TGTGCCAGCAGCCCCTACAGGGTTGAGTTGAAAAACACCGGGGAGCTGTTTTTT.

This chain links TRBV6-5 with TRBJ1-1; 10 positions agree with TRBD1. The CDR3 sequence is 14 residues long. V lost 6 bases and J lost 6; bases outside the gene matches: 7. Germline-derived CDR1 and CDR2 are MNHEY and SVGAGI. The CDR3 bases are TGTGCCAGCAGCCCCGACAGGGGGCCATCTGAAGCTTTCTTT. Translated, it gives CASSPDRGPSEAFF.

The chain uses TRBV4-2 and TRBJ1-6; TRBD1 agrees at 7 bases. The J segment lost 6 bases and the V segment lost 4 bases, leaving 9 bases of the junction unmatched. Germline CDR1 LGHNA, CDR2 YNFKEQ. This CDR3 has 16 residues. CDR3 coding DNA: TGTGCCAGCAGCCCTGGGGGGTCAGGGGGTAATTCACCCCTCCACTTT. Protein product: CASSPGGSGGNSPLHF.